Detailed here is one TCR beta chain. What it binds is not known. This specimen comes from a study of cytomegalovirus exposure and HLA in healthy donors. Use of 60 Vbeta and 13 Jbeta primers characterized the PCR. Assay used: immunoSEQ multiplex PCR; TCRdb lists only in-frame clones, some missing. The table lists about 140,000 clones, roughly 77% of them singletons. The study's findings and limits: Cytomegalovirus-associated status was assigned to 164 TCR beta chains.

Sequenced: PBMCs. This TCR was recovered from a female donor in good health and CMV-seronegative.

CDR3 coding DNA: TGCGCCAGCAGTCAACTAGCGGGAGGGTCCCCCTACGAGCAGTACTTC. Translation gives CASSQLAGGSPYEQYF. V and J are TRBV5-1 and TRBJ2-7; TRBD2 matches at 13 bases. CDR3 length: 16 amino acids. V gave up 5 bases and J gave up 2 bases; unmatched junction bases: 7. Germline lookup yields CDR1 SGHRS and CDR2 YFSETQ. Full variable domain (remainder filled in from reference TRBV5-1 and TRBJ2-7): KAGVTQTPRYLIKTRGQQVTLSCSPISGHRSVSWYQQTPGQGLQFLFEYFSETQRNKGNFPGRFSGRQFSNSRSEMNVSTLELGDSALYLCASSQLAGGSPYEQYFGPGTRLTVT.